This note documents a single T cell receptor beta chain sequence. Antigen: not known. All patients experienced relapse after autologous stem cell transplantation, and brentuximab vedotin exposure was variable. Complete response, partial response or progressive disease was recorded as best response. The data derive from a study of PD-1 blockade in classical Hodgkin lymphoma. The CDR3 covers 15 residues. Germline V CDR1 and CDR2: SGHNT, YYREEE (reference sequence). After removal of 0 bases from V and 7 bases from J, the junction contained 5 bases not matched to a gene. Profiling relied on immunoSEQ multiplex PCR, and the TCRdb table lists in-frame clones only, not all of them. The sample records around 15,000 clones, approximately 69% being singletons. Overall study results and limits: Lower baseline TCR diversity was reported for newly diagnosed patients than for healthy donors. Those achieving complete response showed baseline diversity like newly diagnosed patients. Possibly reflecting disease activity or prior therapy, repertoire differences have causes that remain undefined.

Sequencing used peripheral blood mononuclear cells (PBMCs), obtained before the second cycle of nivolumab. The rearrangement uses TRBV5-4 and TRBJ2-5, with 11 positions matching TRBD1. The origin of this receptor is a human donor with classical Hodgkin lymphoma. This CDR3 reads CASSLGDRGSGTQYF. CDR3 in DNA: TGTGCCAGCAGCTTGGGGGACAGGGGGTCGGGGACCCAGTACTTC.